One sample yielded the 29 T cell receptor beta chains listed below, sequenced in a study of shared clonotypes between healthy human individuals. Assay: immunoSEQ multiplex PCR; the TCRdb copy retains only in-frame clones and omits some. The table has about 490,000 clones, around 79% seen once. Sequencing was carried out using PBMCs. Receptor source: a woman in her forties in good health. Some clones in this sample may be carry-over from other donors' samples.

This chain joins TRBV19 and TRBJ1-5; tentative D call: TRBD1 (6 bases). The CDR3 contains 13 residues. Germline CDR1 LNHDA, CDR2 SQIVND (reference sequence). The V and J ends lost 5 bases and 6 bases respectively, with 11 bases between them. CDR3 sequence: CASSAGVGQPQHF. In nucleotides, the CDR3 is TGTGCCAGTAGTGCAGGGGTGGGTCAGCCCCAGCATTTT.

V usage is TRBV19 and J usage is TRBJ2-7, with D possibly matching TRBD1 (6 bases). Germline values: CDR1 LNHDA, CDR2 SQIVND (reference sequence). Between the trimmed V and J ends, which lost 2 bases and 3 bases, there was a span of 11 bases. This CDR3 comprises 14 residues. The CDR3 coding sequence is TGTGCCAGTAGTATACAGGGGTTGGGCTACGAGCAGTACTTC. It translates to CASSIQGLGYEQYF. Complete variable domain (other parts from reference TRBV19 and TRBJ2-7): DGGITQSPKYLFRKEGQNVTLSCEQNLNHDAMYWYRQDPGQGLRLIYYSQIVNDFQKGDIAEGYSVSREKKESFPLTVTSAQKNPTAFYLCASSIQGLGYEQYFGPGTRLTVT.

The genes are TRBV5-1 and TRBJ2-7; a possible D gene is TRBD2 (5 bases). With 2 bases removed from V and 7 bases from J, the gap between germline ends came to 19 bases. CDR3 length equals 15 residues. The germline gives CDR1 SGHRS, CDR2 YFSETQ. CDR3 protein: CASSFPSGLAEEQYF. In DNA form, the CDR3 reads TGCGCCAGCAGCTTCCCAAGCGGCCTGGCAGAGGAGCAGTACTTC.

The sample holds a few counts of this clone. The chain carries TRBV11-3 and TRBJ2-6; D may be TRBD1 (6 bases). Germline-derived CDR1 and CDR2 are SGHNT and YENEEA. V shed 5 bases and J shed 1 base, with 9 bases lying between them. The CDR3 sequence is 15 residues long. DNA of the CDR3: TGTGCCAGCAGCACAACAGGGTCTGGGGCCAACGTCCTGACTTTC. This sequence encodes CASSTTGSGANVLTF. The variable domain in full, with the rest retrieved from reference TRBV11-3 and TRBJ2-6, is EAGVVQSPRYKIIEKKQPVAFWCNPISGHNTLYWYLQNLGQGPELLIRYENEEAVDDSQLPKDRFSAERLKGVDSTLKIQPAELGDSAVYLCASSTTGSGANVLTFGAGSRLTVL.

J is TRBJ1-5 and V is TRBV4-2, with D tentatively TRBD1 (5 bases). V shed 0 bases and J shed 7 bases, with 13 bases lying between them. This CDR3 contains 15 residues. Germline V gene lookup returns CDR1 LGHNA and CDR2 YNFKEQ. CDR3 nucleotide sequence: TGTGCCAGCAGCCAAGATCGGCAGGGCGCACAGCCCCAGCATTTT. This gives the protein CASSQDRQGAQPQHF.

The rearrangement uses TRBV30 and TRBJ1-4; 7 nucleotides match TRBD1. The CDR3 has 14 amino acids. Germline values: CDR1 GTSNPN, CDR2 SVGIG (reference sequence). V gave up 3 bases and J gave up 5 bases; unmatched junction bases: 6. The CDR3 spells CAWSGTATNEKLFF. The CDR3 DNA reads TGTGCCTGGAGCGGGACAGCGACAAATGAAAAACTGTTTTTT. Drawing the rest from reference TRBV30 and TRBJ1-4, the complete variable domain is SQTIHQWPATLVQPVGSPLSLECTVEGTSNPNLYWYRQAAGRGLQLLFYSVGIGQISSEVPQNLSASRPQDRQFILSSKKLLLSDSGFYLCAWSGTATNEKLFFGSGTQLSVL.

Concerning this clone itself: Other DNA sequences in this specimen translate into the identical CDR3. The genes are TRBV18 and TRBJ2-7; TRBD1 aligns across 9 bases. Germline CDR1 is KGHSH and CDR2 is LQKENI. V gave up 3 bases and J gave up 3 bases; unmatched junction bases: 3. The CDR3 runs to 14 residues. CDR3 bases: TGTGCCAGCTCACCCGGGACAGGGAGCTACGAGCAGTACTTC. Translation: CASSPGTGSYEQYF.

The V and J genes are TRBV28 and TRBJ2-7; TRBD1 matches 7 bases. V shed 7 bases, J shed 1 base, and the junction held 13 bases outside the gene matches. Germline V gives CDR1 MDHEN, CDR2 SYDVKM. The CDR3 spans 16 residues. DNA for the CDR3: TGTGCCAGCACCCCGGCAGACGGGACAGATTCCTACGAGCAGTACTTC. This encodes CASTPADGTDSYEQYF.

The V call is TRBV28, the J call TRBJ1-5, with D possibly being TRBD1 (6 bases). This CDR3 contains 13 residues. With 6 bases removed from V and 6 bases from J, the gap between germline ends came to 12 bases. Germline V gives CDR1 MDHEN, CDR2 SYDVKM. CDR3 loop: CASRKQGFQPQHF. The DNA of the CDR3 is TGTGCCAGCAGGAAACAGGGCTTTCAGCCCCAGCATTTT.

The J gene is TRBJ2-5, the V gene TRBV28; D is undetermined. Germline V lookup: CDR1 MDHEN, CDR2 SYDVKM. CDR3 length: 14 residues. Trimming pared 5 bases from V and 0 bases from J, leaving 10 bases between. The CDR3 sequence: CASSRRPDQETQYF. The CDR3 nucleotides read TGTGCCAGCAGTCGTCGCCCAGACCAAGAGACCCAGTACTTC.

The J gene is TRBJ1-4, the V gene TRBV4-1; D possibly corresponds to TRBD1 (5 bases). The CDR3 length is 13 residues. V was pared by 6 bases and J by 4 bases, with 9 bases between. The germline V gene has CDR1 MGHRA and CDR2 YSYEKL. The CDR3 region is CASRRQYNEKLFF. The CDR3 nucleotides are TGCGCCAGCAGAAGACAGTATAATGAAAAACTGTTTTTT.

This clone was counted ten times or more. V gene TRBV7-9 combines with J gene TRBJ2-1, with D possibly matching TRBD1 (6 bases). V lost 4 bases, J lost 5 bases, and 9 bases lay in between. Germline V CDR1 and CDR2: SEHNR, FQNEAQ (reference sequence). CDR3 length: 13 residues. This CDR3 reads CASSSGQNNEQFF. The CDR3 coding sequence is TGTGCCAGCAGCTCCGGACAGAACAATGAGCAGTTCTTC.

This clone was observed once. V usage is TRBV5-1 and J usage is TRBJ2-2; 10 bases fit TRBD2. Germline V gives CDR1 SGHRS, CDR2 YFSETQ. The CDR3 is 16 residues long. V trimming: 0 bases; J trimming: 7 bases; junction bases outside the gene matches: 6. For the CDR3, the DNA is TGCGCCAGCAGCTTGGCGCTAGCGGGAGCCGTCGGGGAGCTGTTTTTT. This translates into CASSLALAGAVGELFF.

The chain links TRBV5-1 to TRBJ1-2, with 11 bases identical to TRBD1. V trimming: 2 bases; J trimming: 6 bases; junction bases outside the gene matches: 3. This CDR3 is 14 amino acids long. Germline V gene lookup returns CDR1 SGHRS and CDR2 YFSETQ. CDR3 coding DNA: TGCGCCAGCAGCTTAGGACAGGGGGCTAATGGCTACACCTTC. Amino acids: CASSLGQGANGYTF.

The J gene is TRBJ2-2, the V gene TRBV11-2; 8 nucleotides line up with TRBD2. Unmatched junction bases numbered 6, after V lost 5 bases and J lost 1 base. The CDR3 length is 16 residues. The germline CDR1 and CDR2 sequences are SGHAT and FQNNGV. CDR3 bases: TGTGCCAGCAGCCCGAGCGGGAGTAAGAACACCGGGGAGCTGTTTTTT. Amino acids: CASSPSGSKNTGELFF.

This chain links TRBV27 with TRBJ1-2; TRBD1 aligns across 8 bases. The germline V gene has CDR1 MNHEY and CDR2 SMNVEV (reference sequence). This CDR3 has 13 residues. V lost 6 bases and J lost 7; bases outside the gene matches: 7. The CDR3 loop is CASRPGTGVGYTF. The CDR3 nucleotides read TGTGCCAGCAGACCCGGGACAGGCGTTGGCTACACCTTC.

In regard to this clone: A read error likely explains this, since a far larger clone differs by one base. The chain joins TRBV5-6 to TRBJ2-7; D is possibly TRBD2 (6 bases). Germline V gives CDR1 SGHDT, CDR2 YYEEEE. Trimming shortened V by 2 bases and J by 5 bases, and 14 bases separated the two germline ends. This CDR3 spans 14 amino acids. As DNA, the CDR3 is TGTGCCAGCAGCTTAGGGCAGGGCGGGAACGAGCAGTACTTC. Residues: CASSLGQGGNEQYF.

Worth noting for this clone: The sample contains more than one DNA sequence encoding this CDR3. The chain joins TRBV11-2 to TRBJ2-1; no reliable D call. The V gene lost 5 bases and the J gene lost 1 base, with 3 bases spanning the gap. Germline V gene lookup returns CDR1 SGHAT and CDR2 FQNNGV. The CDR3 contains 12 residues. The CDR3 bases are TGTGCCAGCAGCCTTTCCTACAATGAGCAGTTCTTC. Translation: CASSLSYNEQFF.

The chain employs TRBV28 and TRBJ1-1; the D gene is possibly TRBD1 (6 bases). From germline, CDR1 is MDHEN and CDR2 SYDVKM. CDR3 length: 15 residues. With 5 bases removed from V and 5 bases from J, the gap between germline ends came to 18 bases. This chain's CDR3 is CASSRVWGAKTEAFF. CDR3 in DNA: TGTGCCAGCAGTAGGGTCTGGGGGGCTAAGACTGAAGCTTTCTTT. The whole variable domain, remainder taken from reference TRBV28 and TRBJ1-1, is DVKVTQSSRYLVKRTGEKVFLECVQDMDHENMFWYRQDPGLGLRLIYFSYDVKMKEKGDIPEGYSVSREKKERFSLILESASTNQTSMYLCASSRVWGAKTEAFFGQGTRLTVV.

The J gene is TRBJ2-7, the V gene TRBV29-1; 10 nucleotides line up with TRBD2. Looked up from germline, CDR1 is SQVTM and CDR2 is ANQGSEA. V was clipped by 4 bases and J by 4 bases; unmatched bases: 4. CDR3 length: 13 amino acids. CDR3 nucleotides: TGCAGCGTTGGTTGGACTAGCGGTTACGAGCAGTACTTC. As protein: CSVGWTSGYEQYF.

The V gene is TRBV7-2, the J gene TRBJ2-7, with 9 positions matching TRBD2. Looked up from germline, CDR1 is SGHTA and CDR2 is FQGNSA. This CDR3 comprises 15 residues. The trim removed 3 bases at V and 0 bases at J, leaving 3 bases unmatched. CDR3 DNA sequence: TGTGCCAGCAGCTTTATAGCGGGAGACTCCTACGAGCAGTACTTC. It is translated as CASSFIAGDSYEQYF.

As for this clone: Other DNA variants within this sample encode the same CDR3. V and J are TRBV18 and TRBJ1-5; D is unclear. The CDR3 extends over 12 amino acids. The germline gives CDR1 KGHSH, CDR2 LQKENI. Trimming shortened V by 3 bases and J by 4 bases, and 4 bases separated the two germline ends. CDR3: CASSPVNQPQHF. The CDR3 coding sequence is TGTGCCAGCTCACCGGTTAATCAGCCCCAGCATTTT. The full variable domain, completed using reference TRBV18 and TRBJ1-5, is NAGVMQNPRHLVRRRGQEARLRCSPMKGHSHVYWYRQLPEEGLKFMVYLQKENIIDESGMPKERFSAEFPKEGPSILRIQQVVRGDSAAYFCASSPVNQPQHFGDGTRLSIL.

Regarding this clone: Additional DNA sequences in this sample encode the identical CDR3. The rearrangement uses TRBV7-2 and TRBJ2-3, with 7 bases fitting TRBD2. V shed 6 bases, J shed 2 bases, and the junction held 5 bases outside the gene matches. The CDR3 extends over 14 amino acids. Germline V gene data show CDR1 as SGHTA and CDR2 as FQGNSA. CDR3 amino acids: CASSLGLVTDTQYF. The DNA of the CDR3 is TGTGCCAGCAGTCTCGGACTAGTCACAGATACGCAGTATTTT.

J is TRBJ1-5 and V is TRBV25-1; a weak D match, TRBD1 (5 bases). Germline CDR1 MGHDK, CDR2 SYGVNS. This CDR3 comprises 16 residues. V lost 3 bases and J lost 7, with 19 bases in between. The CDR3 spells CASSDSNRGGEQPQHF. CDR3 coding DNA: TGTGCCAGCAGTGACTCAAATCGGGGGGGAGAACAGCCCCAGCATTTT.

The sample holds a few counts of this clone. The DNA for the CDR3 is TGTGCCAGTAGTATAACGCGACAGGCCAACTATGGCTACACCTTC. As protein: CASSITRQANYGYTF. The genes are TRBV19 and TRBJ1-2, with D possibly TRBD1 on 6 matching bases. CDR1 is LNHDA, CDR2 SQIVND, per germline (reference sequence). The ends were cut back, 2 bases at V and 2 bases at J, with 12 bases in the middle. CDR3 length: 15 residues.

As for this clone: One end of the junction fails to match germline, which may point to a read error. The genes are TRBV18 and TRBJ2-7, with 11 bases aligning to TRBD2. The CDR3 sequence is 16 residues long. Germline V CDR1 and CDR2: KGHSH, LQKENI. CDR3 protein: CASSPLLAGVAYEQYF. In nucleotides, the CDR3 is TGTGCCAGCTCCCCACTACTAGCGGGAGTTGCGTACGAGCAGTACTTC.

The chain employs TRBV10-2 and TRBJ2-7; D possibly corresponds to TRBD2 (6 bases). Germline loops: CDR1 WSHSY, CDR2 SAAADI. V lost 2 bases, J lost 5 bases, and 16 bases lay in between. This CDR3 has 15 residues. Here the CDR3 reads CASSEPGASRDEQYF. The CDR3 nucleotides are TGCGCCAGCAGTGAGCCGGGAGCCTCCAGGGACGAGCAGTACTTC.

The chain joins TRBV7-9 to TRBJ2-3; the match to TRBD1 covers 7 bases. Trimming cost V 4 bases and J 2 bases; bases outside gene matches: 9. The CDR3 has 16 residues. Germline V gene lookup returns CDR1 SEHNR and CDR2 FQNEAQ (reference sequence). As DNA, the CDR3 is TGTGCCAGCAGCTACGGGACAGCCCCAGACACAGATACGCAGTATTTT. It translates to CASSYGTAPDTDTQYF.

The chain employs TRBV7-3 and TRBJ1-5, with a weak D call TRBD1 (5 bases). Germline V gene sequence: CDR1 SGHTA, CDR2 FQGTGA. V lost 5 bases to trimming and J lost 7 bases, with 18 bases between them. The CDR3 spans 15 residues. The CDR3 here is CASSPPRQGCQPQHF. CDR3 sequence (DNA): TGTGCCAGCAGCCCACCTCGGCAGGGTTGCCAGCCCCAGCATTTT.